This T cell receptor beta chain originates from a study of shared clonotypes between healthy human individuals. The V end was cut by 1 base, the J end by 3 bases, with 8 bases between. This CDR3 is built from 14 residues. The germline V gene encodes CDR1 SGHNT and CDR2 YENEEA. Assay used: immunoSEQ multiplex PCR; TCRdb lists only in-frame clones, some missing. This sample yields 2 million to 2.5 million clones, of which 85% to 95% are seen a single time; about 0.39% belongs to the top ten. For this clone: Different DNA sequences within this sample yield the same CDR3.

J is TRBJ2-3 and V is TRBV11-3; D gene ambiguous. This receptor was taken from a man aged 18 to 29 in good health. Some clones in this sample may be carry-over from other donors' samples. Sequencing was performed on naive CD4+ T cells from PBMCs. Noted subset: CD45RA+ positively selected. DNA of the CDR3: TGTGCCAGCAGCTTAGGGCAGGCGACAGATACGCAGTATTTT. Its protein product is CASSLGQATDTQYF. Full variable domain (outside the CDR3, taken from reference TRBV11-3 and TRBJ2-3): EAGVVQSPRYKIIEKKQPVAFWCNPISGHNTLYWYLQNLGQGPELLIRYENEEAVDDSQLPKDRFSAERLKGVDSTLKIQPAELGDSAVYLCASSLGQATDTQYFGPGTRLTVL.